Given below is one T cell receptor beta chain in context. Its antigen is unidentified. The sample originates from a study of T cell repertoires in cytomegalovirus infection. Germline V gives CDR1 KGHSH, CDR2 LQKENI. V lost 1 base and J lost 2, with 6 bases in between. CDR3 length: 13 amino acids. TCRdb used MiXCR to reprocess the reads, holding one entry per CDR3 protein. Here the sample spans 370,000 or so distinct CDR3 sequences, about 35% being singletons. Sequences were derived from cultured PBMCs, sampled from culture after CMV antigen stimulation. The receptor was derived from a human donor in good health (CMV status not recorded). Some clones in this sample may be carry-over from other donors' samples. The chain carries TRBV18 and TRBJ2-7; possibly TRBD1 for D (5 bases). The CDR3 nucleotides read TGTGCCAGCTCACCACAACAGGCCTACGAGCAGTACTTC. Protein sequence: CASSPQQAYEQYF.